A selection of T cell receptor beta chains follows, all from one sample in a study of naive and memory T cell subsets. TCRdb used MiXCR to reprocess the UMI-ligation and nested PCR reads, holding one entry per CDR3 protein. The sample lists around 110,000 distinct CDR3 sequences; just over 35% were seen once. Source material: central memory CD4+ T cells from blood. The source of these receptors is a human donor in good health. Each CDR3 is given with its conserved first and last residue. D genes are given only for firm matches. For some rows the clone size is stated as once, few or many, or as a class when expanded; others skip it.

>TRBJ2-1|TRBV29-1|NA|many
TGCAGCGTTGAAGATCGAGGACGTCAGTTCTTC
CSVEDRGRQFF
>TRBJ1-2|TRBV6-5|TRBD1|NA
TGTGCCAGCAGTGCAAACCCCCGGGACAGACTTTCGGACTATGGCTACACCTTC
CASSANPRDRLSDYGYTF
>TRBJ2-2|TRBV14|TRBD2|NA
TGTGCCAGCAGCCTACTAGCGGGAATCACCGGGGAGCTGTTTTTT
CASSLLAGITGELFF
>TRBJ2-3|TRBV28|NA|NA
TGTGCCAGCATTCGGGGGGCAAGCACAGATACGCAGTATTTT
CASIRGASTDTQYF
>TRBJ2-2|TRBV7-3|TRBD2|NA
TGTGCCAGCAGGACTAGCGAGAACACCGGGGAGCTGTTTTTT
CASRTSENTGELFF
>TRBJ2-7|TRBV29-1|NA|few
TGCAGCGTTAGAGTTGCCTACGAGCAGTACTTC
CSVRVAYEQYF
>TRBJ2-1|TRBV7-9|TRBD2|few
TGTGCCAGCAGCTCATGGGCCGGGACTAGCTTCAACAATGAGCAGTTCTTC
CASSSWAGTSFNNEQFF
>TRBJ1-4|TRBV25-1|NA|NA
TGTGCCAGCAGTGACGGGGGGCGGGAAAAACTGTTTTTT
CASSDGGREKLFF
>TRBJ1-5|TRBV6-2/TRBV6-3|NA|NA
TGTGCCAGCACCGACTCAGCTTACAATCAGCCCCAGCATTTT
CASTDSAYNQPQHF
>TRBJ2-5|TRBV18|NA|NA
TGTGCCAGCTCGCTCCGCGACGGACAAGAGACCCAGTACTTC
CASSLRDGQETQYF
>TRBJ2-5|TRBV28|NA|NA
TGTGCCACGTGGAGGATAGGGCAAGAGACCCAGTACTTC
CATWRIGQETQYF
>TRBJ2-3|TRBV20-1|NA|NA
TGCAGTGCTAGAGATCCCGGAACAGATACGCAGTATTTT
CSARDPGTDTQYF
>TRBJ2-7|TRBV20-1|TRBD2|NA
TGCAGTGCCGGTCGCCGACTAGCGGGAGGCGACGAGCAGTACTTC
CSAGRRLAGGDEQYF
>TRBJ1-4|TRBV27|TRBD1|few
TGTGCCAGCAGGGACAGGGTTTGGCCTGAAAAACTGTTTTTT
CASRDRVWPEKLFF
>TRBJ2-2|TRBV27|NA|few
TGTGCCAGCAGTTTTAACTCCGGGGAGCTGTTTTTT
CASSFNSGELFF
>TRBJ2-3|TRBV10-2|TRBD2|NA
TGCGCCAGCAGTGGGCAAGTTCTAGCGGGAGTAGCAACAGATACGCAGTATTTT
CASSGQVLAGVATDTQYF
>TRBJ2-2|TRBV29-1|TRBD2|NA
TGCAGCGTTAGACTAGCGGCGAACACCGGGGAGCTGTTTTTT
CSVRLAANTGELFF
>TRBJ1-6|TRBV6-1|NA|NA
TGTGCCAGCAGTGACAGAAGATATAATTCACCCCTCCACTTT
CASSDRRYNSPLHF
>TRBJ1-5|TRBV12-3/TRBV12-4|NA|NA
TGTGCCAGCAGAGAAAGCTATTCCAAGCCCCAGCATTTT
CASRESYSKPQHF
>TRBJ1-3|TRBV5-1|NA|few
TGCGCCAGCAGCTTGGAGGGCCGCGGAAACACCATATATTTT
CASSLEGRGNTIYF
>TRBJ1-5|TRBV12-3/TRBV12-4|NA|few
TGTGCCAGCAGTTTGGGGAGGGAGGAGGGGCCCCAGCATTTT
CASSLGREEGPQHF
>TRBJ2-7|TRBV7-2|TRBD2|NA
TGTGCCAGCAGCTTAATCGGTGGGCTAGCGGGAGACGAGCAGTACTTC
CASSLIGGLAGDEQYF
>TRBJ2-5|TRBV27|TRBD2|NA
TGTGCCAGCAGTTTAAGGAGCGGGAGGAGCCAAGAGACCCAGTACTTC
CASSLRSGRSQETQYF
>TRBJ2-7|TRBV29-1|NA|many
TGCAGCGTTGGGGAGCCGGGGGAGCAGTACTTC
CSVGEPGEQYF
>TRBJ1-5|TRBV6-5|TRBD1|few
TGTGCCAGCAGTTACGGGACAGGCCCCGGGTGGCCCCAGCATTTT
CASSYGTGPGWPQHF
>TRBJ2-6|TRBV7-2|NA|few
TGTGCCAGCAGCTTAGGCTTTAAAAGAGGACGGAGCCTCTTCGGGGCCAACGTCCTGACTTTC
CASSLGFKRGRSLFGANVLTF
>TRBJ1-6|TRBV7-2|TRBD1|few
TGTGCCAGCAGCTTAAGAGGCTACAGGGGGCGCTTTGCCCACAATTCACCCCTCCACTTT
CASSLRGYRGRFAHNSPLHF
>TRBJ2-6|TRBV5-1|NA|NA
TGCGCCAGCAGTCCTGGGACGAAAAACTCTGGGGCCAACGTCCTGACTTTC
CASSPGTKNSGANVLTF
>TRBJ1-5|TRBV6-1|NA|few
TGTGCCAGCATTAAGGACCACAATCAGCCCCAGCATTTT
CASIKDHNQPQHF
>TRBJ2-1|TRBV10-2|NA|NA
TGCGCCAGCAGTGATCGCGGCAGGGAGCAGTTCTTC
CASSDRGREQFF
>TRBJ2-7|TRBV28|TRBD2|once
TGTGCCAGCAGTCCTACAGCGGGAGGTCTCTCCTACGAGCAGTACTTC
CASSPTAGGLSYEQYF
>TRBJ1-5|TRBV20-1|NA|few
TGCAGTGTTCAGGACAGTCAAAATCAGCCCCAGCATTTT
CSVQDSQNQPQHF
>TRBJ2-2|TRBV10-3|TRBD1|NA
TGTGCCATCACCAGGACAGGGGGAGAGGTGTCCGGGGAGCTGTTTTTT
CAITRTGGEVSGELFF
>TRBJ2-2|TRBV6-5|TRBD1|NA
TGTGCCAGCAGTCCGGGACAGAGTAACACCGGGGAGCTGTTTTTT
CASSPGQSNTGELFF
>TRBJ2-3|TRBV5-1|TRBD2|NA
TGCGCCAGCAAAGCGGGAGGGGGGAGCACAGATACGCAGTATTTT
CASKAGGGSTDTQYF
>TRBJ2-7|TRBV6-5|NA|NA
TGTGCCAGCAGTTACTTTCCGGGGGCCGAGCAGTACTTC
CASSYFPGAEQYF
>TRBJ2-1|TRBV12-5|TRBD2|NA
TGTGCTAGTGGTCCCGCGGGGGGAAATGAGCAGTTCTTC
CASGPAGGNEQFF
>TRBJ1-1|TRBV6-1|NA|few
TGTGCCAGCAGTGAAGCTGCAATCCCGGAGGAAGCTTTCTTT
CASSEAAIPEEAFF
>TRBJ2-2|TRBV5-1|NA|NA
TGCGCCAGCAGCTTGGCGGGACCAAACACCGGGGAGCTGTTTTTT
CASSLAGPNTGELFF
>TRBJ2-6|TRBV7-2|NA|few
TGTGCCAGCAGCTTAGTACCTAGGGTGAGCTCTGGGGCCAACGTCCTGACTTTC
CASSLVPRVSSGANVLTF
>TRBJ2-7|TRBV29-1|NA|NA
TGCAGCGTCTTGAAACTGCAGAAAAGCTCCTACGAGCAGTACTTC
CSVLKLQKSSYEQYF
>TRBJ2-5|TRBV18|TRBD1|NA
TGTGCCAGCTCACCACGGACAGGAATGGAGACCCAGTACTTC
CASSPRTGMETQYF
>TRBJ2-3|TRBV6-2/TRBV6-3|NA|NA
TGTGCCACCGCGACTAGTACGACAGATACGCAGTATTTT
CATATSTTDTQYF
>TRBJ1-1|TRBV20-1|TRBD1|NA
TGCAGTGCCACGACAGGGGGAGGGGAAGCTTTCTTT
CSATTGGGEAFF
>TRBJ2-2|TRBV11-2|NA|many
TGTGCCAGCAGCTTAAACCCGACGGCCACCGGGGAGCTGTTTTTT
CASSLNPTATGELFF
>TRBJ1-1|TRBV4-1|TRBD1|NA
TGCGCCAGCAGCCAAGGACAGGGGTTCGTGAACACTGAAGCTTTCTTT
CASSQGQGFVNTEAFF
>TRBJ2-5|TRBV7-2|TRBD2|few
TGTGCCAGCAGCTTTAGCGGGCCGGAGACCCAGTACTTC
CASSFSGPETQYF
>TRBJ1-1|TRBV9|NA|NA
TGTGCCAGCAGAGCAGCGGGGACGGCTGAAGCTTTCTTT
CASRAAGTAEAFF
>TRBJ2-7|TRBV11-2|NA|NA
TGTGCCAGCAGCTTAGACCAGTTGTACGAGCAGTACTTC
CASSLDQLYEQYF
>TRBJ2-3|TRBV29-1|NA|few
TGCAGCGTTGCTCGGGGCGGATCCACAGATACGCAGTATTTT
CSVARGGSTDTQYF
>TRBJ1-3|TRBV12-3/TRBV12-4|NA|few
TGTGCCAGCAGTTTAAACGTCGGCCGGCGCTCTGGAAACACCATATATTTT
CASSLNVGRRSGNTIYF